One sample yielded the 21 T cell receptor beta chains listed below, sequenced in a study of cytomegalovirus exposure and HLA in healthy donors. TCRdb's copy holds only in-frame clones and misses some; the assay was immunoSEQ multiplex PCR. Here the sample spans approximately 280,000 clones, 70% to 90% being singletons. Sample: PBMCs. Receptors originate from a woman younger than 30 in good health and CMV-seronegative.

This clone was found once. The rearrangement joins TRBV10-3 to TRBJ2-7; D is uncertain. The V gene lost 3 bases and the J gene lost 2 bases, with 8 bases spanning the gap. The CDR3 loop spans 13 amino acids. Per the germline V gene, CDR1 is ENHRY and CDR2 is SYGVKD. CDR3 amino acids: CAISDNSAYEQYF. For the CDR3, the DNA is TGTGCCATCAGTGACAATTCAGCCTACGAGCAGTACTTC.

The chain uses TRBV15 and TRBJ2-1; D perhaps matches TRBD2 (6 bases). Germline V CDR1 and CDR2: LNHNV, YYDKDF (reference sequence). V was trimmed by 1 base and J by 9 bases, leaving 10 bases between them. The CDR3 has 13 residues. CDR3 sequence reads: CATSRGGVGEQFF. CDR3 nucleotide sequence: TGTGCCACCAGCAGAGGGGGGGTTGGTGAGCAGTTCTTC.

The chain uses TRBV11-3 and TRBJ2-1; 7 bases line up with TRBD2. This CDR3 has 16 residues. Germline CDR1 is SGHNT and CDR2 is YENEEA. Trimming at V came to 4 bases and at J to 3 bases, leaving 9 bases not matched to a gene. The CDR3 loop is CASSSSGPRNYNEQFF. In DNA, the CDR3 is TGTGCCAGCAGCTCTAGCGGCCCGCGAAACTACAATGAGCAGTTCTTC.

The genes are TRBV28 and TRBJ2-1, with TRBD2 matching over 10 bases. V lost 5 bases and J lost 9; bases outside the gene matches: 13. Germline V gene lookup returns CDR1 MDHEN and CDR2 SYDVKM. The CDR3 is 16 amino acids. The CDR3 protein is CASSTLASGSGGEQFF. CDR3 nucleotide sequence: TGTGCCAGCAGTACCCTCGCTAGCGGGAGCGGAGGTGAGCAGTTCTTC. Combining the CDR3 with reference TRBV28 and TRBJ2-1 gives the whole variable domain DVKVTQSSRYLVKRTGEKVFLECVQDMDHENMFWYRQDPGLGLRLIYFSYDVKMKEKGDIPEGYSVSREKKERFSLILESASTNQTSMYLCASSTLASGSGGEQFFGPGTRLTVL.

V is TRBV6-5 and J is TRBJ1-5; D gene unclear. The CDR3 has 11 residues. Germline CDR1 is MNHEY and CDR2 is SVGAGI. Trimming cost V 5 bases and J 6 bases, with 5 bases left between them. The CDR3: CASSEGQPQHF. In nucleotides, the CDR3 is TGTGCCAGCAGTGAGGGTCAGCCCCAGCATTTT.

The chain employs TRBV4-1 and TRBJ1-3; a weak D match, TRBD1 (6 bases). This CDR3 has 15 amino acids. Trimming removed 4 bases at V and 0 bases at J, with 10 bases between. Germline CDR1 is MGHRA and CDR2 is YSYEKL. The CDR3 DNA reads as TGCGCCAGCAGCCCCTGGACAGCCTCTGGAAACACCATATATTTT. It specifies CASSPWTASGNTIYF.

This clone was seen once. The V gene is TRBV7-9, the J gene TRBJ2-3, with 9 nucleotides matching TRBD2. The CDR3 consists of 16 residues. The V gene end was trimmed by 1 base and the J gene end by 5 bases; junction bases not matched to a gene: 7. Germline V gene lookup returns CDR1 SEHNR and CDR2 FQNEAQ (reference sequence). CDR3 region: CASSLEGGRAGDTQYF. The CDR3 DNA sequence: TGTGCCAGCAGCTTAGAGGGCGGGAGGGCCGGAGATACGCAGTATTTT.

The chain links TRBV7-2 to TRBJ2-1; 7 bases line up with TRBD2. Germline V gives CDR1 SGHTA, CDR2 FQGNSA. J lost 4 bases, V lost 5 bases, and 14 bases had no gene match. The length of the CDR3 is 17 residues. The CDR3 DNA follows: TGTGCCAGCAGCCCGAGATCCAGGTTAGCGGGTTACAATGAGCAGTTCTTC. This codes for CASSPRSRLAGYNEQFF.

The chain has TRBV7-6 and TRBJ2-2, with D unresolved. The germline V and J ends were trimmed by 6 bases and 4 bases, with 6 bases remaining between them. This CDR3 comprises 12 residues. Per the germline V gene, CDR1 is SGHVS and CDR2 is FNYEAQ. The CDR3 sequence: CASRSITGELFF. The CDR3 DNA reads as TGTGCCAGCAGGAGTATCACCGGGGAGCTGTTTTTT.

This chain joins TRBV10-2 and TRBJ2-7; the match to TRBD1 covers 8 bases. Germline V gene data show CDR1 as WSHSY and CDR2 as SAAADI. The V and J ends lost 8 bases and 9 bases, in that order; junction bases with no gene match: 9. The CDR3 length is 12 residues. The CDR3 loop is CASQSQGASQYF. CDR3 in DNA: TGCGCCAGCCAAAGTCAGGGGGCGTCGCAGTACTTC.

The rearrangement links TRBV2 to TRBJ2-7; D perhaps matches TRBD1 (6 bases). The germline gives CDR1 SNHLY, CDR2 FYNNEI. The length of the CDR3 is 13 residues. Trimming pared 7 bases from V and 3 bases from J, leaving 13 bases between. This CDR3 is CASKFGTSYEQYF. The CDR3 DNA follows: TGTGCCAGCAAATTCGGGACAAGCTACGAGCAGTACTTC.

This chain joins TRBV28 and TRBJ2-7; possible D gene TRBD2, 7 bases. CDR1 MDHEN and CDR2 SYDVKM come from the germline V gene. CDR3 size: 11 residues. Trimming removed 5 bases from V and 9 bases from J, with 11 bases in between. CDR3 protein: CASSGGAGQYF. CDR3 coding DNA: TGTGCCAGCAGTGGGGGGGCCGGGCAGTACTTC.

Here the CDR3 DNA reads TGCAGCGTTGGGGTGGGACTAGCGGGAGACAATGAGCAGTTCTTC. Residues: CSVGVGLAGDNEQFF. This chain uses TRBV29-1 with TRBJ2-1; 14 bases line up with TRBD2. Germline V gene lookup returns CDR1 SQVTM and CDR2 ANQGSEA. This CDR3 spans 15 amino acids. The V and J ends lost 4 bases and 5 bases, in that order; junction bases with no gene match: 4.

The chain links TRBV7-2 to TRBJ1-1; D possibly corresponds to TRBD1 (5 bases). Germline CDR1 reads SGHTA; CDR2 reads FQGNSA. V lost 5 bases, J lost 10 bases, and 14 bases lay in between. The CDR3 totals 12 residues. The CDR3 DNA reads TGTGCCAGCAGCCACCCCCCGGGGGGAGCTTTCTTT. Its protein product is CASSHPPGGAFF.

V and J are TRBV5-5 and TRBJ2-7; no clear D. In germline, CDR1 is SGHKS, CDR2 YYEKEE (reference sequence). The CDR3 sequence is 16 residues long. V lost 0 bases, J lost 1 base, and 14 bases lay in between. As DNA, the CDR3 is TGTGCCAGCAGCTTGGGAATTGGCTCCCCGTCCTACGAGCAGTACTTC. It codes for CASSLGIGSPSYEQYF.

This clone appeared a single time. This chain connects TRBV13 to TRBJ2-5, with D tentatively TRBD2 (7 bases). V was shortened by 5 bases and J by 5 bases, with 15 bases between the two germline ends. The CDR3 runs to 14 residues. Germline CDR1 PRHDT, CDR2 FYEKMQ (reference sequence). CDR3 nucleotide sequence: TGTGCCAGCAGCCGCAGGGGAGGGGGGGAGACCCAGTACTTC. Translating gives CASSRRGGGETQYF.

The J gene is TRBJ2-3, the V gene TRBV10-3; 9 positions agree with TRBD2. This CDR3 is 15 amino acids long. From germline, CDR1 is ENHRY and CDR2 SYGVKD. V dropped 6 bases and J dropped 3; count of bases not matched to a gene: 7. CDR3 sequence: CAIRETTSGTDTQYF. CDR3 bases: TGTGCCATCAGAGAAACCACTAGCGGGACAGATACGCAGTATTTT.

The chain couples TRBV28 to TRBJ2-1; tentative D call: TRBD2 (6 bases). V gave up 3 bases and J gave up 9 bases, with 18 bases separating them. The germline V gene has CDR1 MDHEN and CDR2 SYDVKM. This CDR3 has 15 amino acids. DNA of the CDR3: TGTGCCAGCAGTTTGGGCGGGAAGGCAAGCGTTGAGCAGTTCTTC. The encoded protein is CASSLGGKASVEQFF.

The chain uses TRBV5-4 and TRBJ1-2; weak D call: TRBD1 (6 bases). The germline V gene has CDR1 SGHNT and CDR2 YYREEE (reference sequence). The CDR3 extends over 15 amino acids. V was cut by 4 bases and J by 8 bases, with 21 bases left in between. CDR3 loop: CASSTSPWDIEGYTF. The CDR3 coding sequence is TGTGCCAGCAGCACCTCCCCATGGGACATCGAGGGCTACACCTTC. Combining the CDR3 with reference TRBV5-4 and TRBJ1-2 gives the whole variable domain ETGVTQSPTHLIKTRGQQVTLRCSSQSGHNTVSWYQQALGQGPQFIFQYYREEENGRGNFPPRFSGLQFPNYSSELNVNALELDDSALYLCASSTSPWDIEGYTFGSGTRLTVV.

The chain couples TRBV9 to TRBJ1-5; 8 bases map to TRBD1. The V and J ends lost 4 bases and 5 bases, in that order; junction bases with no gene match: 5. Per the germline V gene, CDR1 is SGDLS and CDR2 is YYNGEE. The CDR3 is made up of 14 amino acids. CDR3 in DNA: TGTGCCAGCAGCCCGGACAGGGTGGATCAGCCCCAGCATTTT. It specifies CASSPDRVDQPQHF.

As regards this clone: The junction differs from germline at one of its ends, possibly a read error. This chain connects TRBV29-1 to TRBJ1-3; D is unresolved. The CDR3 is made up of 14 amino acids. Germline CDR1 reads SQVTM; CDR2 reads ANQGSEA. For the CDR3, the DNA is TGCGGCGTTGTGGGCCGAGACTCTGGAAACACCATATATTTT. It codes for CGVVGRDSGNTIYF.